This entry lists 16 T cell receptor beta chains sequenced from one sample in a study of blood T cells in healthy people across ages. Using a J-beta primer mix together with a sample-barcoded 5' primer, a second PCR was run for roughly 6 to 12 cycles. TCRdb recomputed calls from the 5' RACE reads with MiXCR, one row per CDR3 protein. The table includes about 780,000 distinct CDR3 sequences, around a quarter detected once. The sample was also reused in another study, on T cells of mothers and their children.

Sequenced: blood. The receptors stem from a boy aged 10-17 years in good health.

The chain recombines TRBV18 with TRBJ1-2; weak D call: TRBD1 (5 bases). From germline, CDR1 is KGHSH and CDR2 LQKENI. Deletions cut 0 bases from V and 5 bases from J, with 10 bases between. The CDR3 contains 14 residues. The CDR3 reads CASSPPGKGYGYTF. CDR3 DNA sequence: TGTGCCAGCTCACCACCAGGAAAGGGGTATGGCTACACCTTC.

The CDR3 loop is CASSQGDYYNEGQFF. In DNA form, the CDR3 reads TGTGCCAGCAGCCAAGGGGACTACTACAATGAGGGGCAGTTCTTC. The V call is TRBV7-2, the J call TRBJ2-5; TRBD2 agrees at 7 bases. The J call is doubtful: the DNA matches TRBJ2-1 better. CDR1 is SGHTA and CDR2 is FQGNSA in the germline V gene. CDR3 length: 15 residues.

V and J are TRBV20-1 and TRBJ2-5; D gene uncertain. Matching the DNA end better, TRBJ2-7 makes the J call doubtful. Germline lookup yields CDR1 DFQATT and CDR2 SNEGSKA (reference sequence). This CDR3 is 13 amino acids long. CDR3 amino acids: CSALAVLSDEQYF. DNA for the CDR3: TGCAGTGCTTTGGCAGTACTCAGCGACGAGCAGTACTTC.

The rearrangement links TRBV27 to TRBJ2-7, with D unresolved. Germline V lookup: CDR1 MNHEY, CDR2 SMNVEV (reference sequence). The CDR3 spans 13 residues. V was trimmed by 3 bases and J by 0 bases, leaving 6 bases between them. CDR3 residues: CASSFSHSYEQYF. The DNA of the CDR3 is TGTGCCAGCAGTTTCTCACACTCCTACGAGCAGTACTTC.

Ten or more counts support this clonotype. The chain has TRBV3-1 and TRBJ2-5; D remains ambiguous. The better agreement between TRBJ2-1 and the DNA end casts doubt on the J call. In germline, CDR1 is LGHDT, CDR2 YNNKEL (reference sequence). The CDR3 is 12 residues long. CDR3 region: CASSKLGNEQFF. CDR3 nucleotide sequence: TGTGCCAGCAGCAAGCTGGGAAATGAGCAGTTCTTC.

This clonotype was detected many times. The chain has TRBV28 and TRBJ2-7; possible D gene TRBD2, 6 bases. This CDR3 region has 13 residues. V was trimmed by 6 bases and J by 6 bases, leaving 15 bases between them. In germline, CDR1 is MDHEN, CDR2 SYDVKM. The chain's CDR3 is CASSPWGVGEQYF. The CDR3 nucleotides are TGTGCCAGCAGCCCATGGGGGGTAGGCGAGCAGTACTTC.

The CDR3 DNA reads as TGTGCCAGCAGTCCCCTCCGGACAGGAGAGACCCAGTACTTC. Protein sequence: CASSPLRTGETQYF. The chain links TRBV12-3 or TRBV12-4 to TRBJ2-7; 7 nucleotides agree with TRBD1. The J call is in doubt because the DNA end fits TRBJ2-5 better. The CDR3 length is 14 residues.

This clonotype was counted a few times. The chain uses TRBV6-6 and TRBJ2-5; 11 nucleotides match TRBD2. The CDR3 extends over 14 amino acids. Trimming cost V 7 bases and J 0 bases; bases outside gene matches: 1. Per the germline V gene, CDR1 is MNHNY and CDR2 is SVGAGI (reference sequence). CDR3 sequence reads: CASTSGGYQETQYF. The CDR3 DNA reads TGTGCCAGCACTAGCGGGGGGTACCAAGAGACCCAGTACTTC.

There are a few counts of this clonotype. The CDR3 DNA is TGTGCCACCAGCAGAGATAGGGCAGGGGGCGAAGAGACCCAGTACTTC. This gives the protein CATSRDRAGGEETQYF. The V and J genes are TRBV15 and TRBJ2-5; 8 bases map to TRBD1. The CDR3 sequence is 16 residues long. V lost 0 bases to trimming and J lost 3 bases; unmatched junction nucleotides: 6. Germline lookup yields CDR1 LNHNV and CDR2 YYDKDF (reference sequence).

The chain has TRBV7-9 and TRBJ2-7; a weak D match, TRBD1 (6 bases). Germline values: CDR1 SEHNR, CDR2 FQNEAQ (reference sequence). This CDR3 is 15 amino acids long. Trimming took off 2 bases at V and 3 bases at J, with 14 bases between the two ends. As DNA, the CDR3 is TGTGCCAGCAGCTTAATAGGTCGGGACAACTACGAGCAGTACTTC. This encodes CASSLIGRDNYEQYF.

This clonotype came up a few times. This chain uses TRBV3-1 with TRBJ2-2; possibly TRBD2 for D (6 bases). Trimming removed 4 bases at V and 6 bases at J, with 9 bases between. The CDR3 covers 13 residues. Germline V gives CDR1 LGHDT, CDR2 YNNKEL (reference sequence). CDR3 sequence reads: CASSPRLAGELFF. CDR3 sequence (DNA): TGTGCCAGCAGCCCTCGACTAGCCGGGGAGCTGTTTTTT.

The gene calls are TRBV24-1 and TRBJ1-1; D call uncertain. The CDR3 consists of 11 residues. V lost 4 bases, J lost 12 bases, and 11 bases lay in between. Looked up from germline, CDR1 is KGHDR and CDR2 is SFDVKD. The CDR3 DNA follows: TGTGCCACCAGTGACATAGTTGGAACTTTCTTT. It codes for CATSDIVGTFF.

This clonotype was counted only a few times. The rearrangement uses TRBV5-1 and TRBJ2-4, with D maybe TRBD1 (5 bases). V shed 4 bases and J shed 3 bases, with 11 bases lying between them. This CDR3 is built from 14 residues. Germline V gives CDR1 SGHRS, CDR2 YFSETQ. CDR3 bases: TGCGCCAGCAGCCAGCAGGGAATCAAAAACATTCAGTACTTC. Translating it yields CASSQQGIKNIQYF.

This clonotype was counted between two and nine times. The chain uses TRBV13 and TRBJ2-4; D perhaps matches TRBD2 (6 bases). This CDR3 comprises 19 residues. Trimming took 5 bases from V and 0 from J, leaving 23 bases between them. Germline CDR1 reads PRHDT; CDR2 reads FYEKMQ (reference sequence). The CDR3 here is CASSQGRETFPLAKNIQYF. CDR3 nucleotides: TGTGCCAGCAGCCAAGGGCGGGAAACCTTCCCGCTAGCCAAAAACATTCAGTACTTC.

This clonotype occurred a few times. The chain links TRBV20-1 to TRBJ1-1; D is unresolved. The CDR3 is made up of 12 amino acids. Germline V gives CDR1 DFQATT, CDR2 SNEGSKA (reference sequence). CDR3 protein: CRVLNPNTEAFF. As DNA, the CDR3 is TGCAGGGTTCTAAACCCAAACACTGAAGCTTTCTTT.

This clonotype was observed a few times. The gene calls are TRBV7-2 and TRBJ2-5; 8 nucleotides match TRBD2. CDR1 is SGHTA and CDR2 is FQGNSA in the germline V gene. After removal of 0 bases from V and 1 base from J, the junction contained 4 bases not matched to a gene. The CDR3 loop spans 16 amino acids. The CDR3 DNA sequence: TGTGCCAGCAGCTTAGCGTTTAGCGGGATCCAAGAGACCCAGTACTTC. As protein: CASSLAFSGIQETQYF.